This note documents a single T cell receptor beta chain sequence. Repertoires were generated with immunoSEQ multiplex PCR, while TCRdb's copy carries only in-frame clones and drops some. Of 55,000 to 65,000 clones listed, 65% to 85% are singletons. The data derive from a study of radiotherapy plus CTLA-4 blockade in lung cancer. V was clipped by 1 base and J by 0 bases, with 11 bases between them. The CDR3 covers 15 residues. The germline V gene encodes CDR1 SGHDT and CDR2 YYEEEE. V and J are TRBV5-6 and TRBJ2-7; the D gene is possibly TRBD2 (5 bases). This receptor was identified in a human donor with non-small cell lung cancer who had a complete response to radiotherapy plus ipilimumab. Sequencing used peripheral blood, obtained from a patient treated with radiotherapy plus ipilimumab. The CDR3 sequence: CASSLQRSNSYEQYF. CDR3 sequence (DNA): TGTGCCAGCAGCTTGCAGCGGTCCAACTCCTACGAGCAGTACTTC.